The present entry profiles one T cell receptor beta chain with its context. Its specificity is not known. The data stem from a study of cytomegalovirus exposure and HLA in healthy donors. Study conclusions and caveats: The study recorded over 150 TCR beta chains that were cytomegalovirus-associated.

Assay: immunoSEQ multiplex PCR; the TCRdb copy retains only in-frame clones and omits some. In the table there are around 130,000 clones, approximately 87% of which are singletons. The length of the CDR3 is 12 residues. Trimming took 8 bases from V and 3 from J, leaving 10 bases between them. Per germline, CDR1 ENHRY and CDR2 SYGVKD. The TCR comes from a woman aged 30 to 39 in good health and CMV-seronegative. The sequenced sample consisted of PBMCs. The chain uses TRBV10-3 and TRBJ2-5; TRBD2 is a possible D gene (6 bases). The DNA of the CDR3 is TGTGCCATCGGAGGGAATGAAGAGACCCAGTACTTC. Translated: CAIGGNEETQYF.